Below, 26 T cell receptor beta chains from the same sample are listed, as sequenced in a study of blood T cell repertoires in COVID-19. Profiling relied on immunoSEQ multiplex PCR, and the TCRdb table lists in-frame clones only, not all of them. Among roughly 200,000 clones listed, about 85% were seen once. Sequenced sample: peripheral blood. The receptors originated from a person aged 70 to 85 with COVID-19, enrolled during active disease.

The chain carries TRBV7-2 and TRBJ1-6, with a possible D match to TRBD1 (5 bases). From germline, CDR1 is SGHTA and CDR2 FQGNSA. The V end lost 1 base, the J end lost 6 bases, and 10 bases lay between the germline ends. CDR3 size: 15 residues. The DNA for the CDR3 is TGTGCCAGCAGCTTAGAGGGGAGGGCTAATTCACCCCTCCACTTT. Residues: CASSLEGRANSPLHF. Looking up the rest from reference TRBV7-2 and TRBJ1-6 gives the full variable domain: GAGVSQSPSNKVTEKGKDVELRCDPISGHTALYWYRQSLGQGLEFLIYFQGNSAPDKSGLPSDRFSAERTGGSVSTLTIQRTQQEDSAVYLCASSLEGRANSPLHFGNGTRLTVT.

The J gene is TRBJ1-1, the V gene TRBV3-1 (or the pseudogene TRBV3-2); no clear D gene. The CDR3 is 14 residues long. Germline CDR1 is LGHDT and CDR2 is YNNKEL (reference sequence). Trimming stripped 1 base from V and 2 bases from J, with 8 bases between. The CDR3 region has the DNA TGTGCCAGCAGCCAAGCGAGGCAAAACACTGAAGCTTTCTTT. Translated, it gives CASSQARQNTEAFF.

This chain links TRBV5-1 with TRBJ2-7, with 7 bases that match TRBD1. The germline V gene has CDR1 SGHRS and CDR2 YFSETQ. The junction had 3 bases not matched to a gene; V was cut back by 0 bases and J by 0 bases. CDR3 length: 15 amino acids. CDR3 bases: TGCGCCAGCAGCTTGGGACAGGGAATCTCCTACGAGCAGTACTTC. Residues: CASSLGQGISYEQYF.

This clone has just a few counts. V is TRBV7-8 and J is TRBJ2-5; the match to TRBD1 covers 7 bases. With 3 bases clipped from V and 5 bases from J, the junction kept 3 bases outside the gene matches. Looked up from germline, CDR1 is SGHVS and CDR2 is FQNEAQ. The CDR3 has 13 residues. CDR3 in DNA: TGTGCCAGCAGCTTTAGCAGGGGGGAGACCCAGTACTTC. Encoded protein: CASSFSRGETQYF.

The chain is built from TRBV7-9 and TRBJ2-6; TRBD1 matches 8 bases. The V gene end was trimmed by 7 bases and the J gene end by 4 bases; junction bases not matched to a gene: 9. The CDR3 consists of 16 residues. Germline CDR1 and CDR2: SEHNR and FQNEAQ (reference sequence). The CDR3 protein is CASTSTGVAGANVLTF. The CDR3 DNA reads TGTGCCAGCACCTCGACAGGGGTAGCAGGGGCCAACGTCCTGACTTTC.

The chain is built from TRBV4-2 and TRBJ2-2; 8 positions agree with TRBD2. V lost 2 bases to trimming and J lost 5 bases; unmatched junction nucleotides: 10. Germline lookup yields CDR1 LGHNA and CDR2 YNFKEQ. The CDR3 runs to 17 residues. The DNA for the CDR3 is TGTGCCAGCAGCCAAAGTGCGTGGGCGGGGGGTACCGGGGAGCTGTTTTTT. This translates into CASSQSAWAGGTGELFF.

This chain links TRBV5-4 with TRBJ2-1; TRBD1 matches at 9 bases. CDR1 is SGHNT, CDR2 YYREEE, per germline (reference sequence). The CDR3 is 15 residues long. V trimming: 4 bases; J trimming: 2 bases; junction bases outside the gene matches: 4. The CDR3 protein is CASSRGQGAYNEQFF. In DNA, the CDR3 is TGTGCCAGCAGCCGGGGACAGGGCGCCTACAATGAGCAGTTCTTC.

The chain is built from TRBV30 and TRBJ2-3; perhaps TRBD1 as D (6 bases). Germline values: CDR1 GTSNPN, CDR2 SVGIG (reference sequence). The CDR3 spans 16 residues. With 4 bases removed from V and 0 bases from J, the gap between germline ends came to 17 bases. The CDR3 DNA is TGTGCCTGGACGACCGGGACATTTATAAGCACAGATACGCAGTATTTT. This sequence encodes CAWTTGTFISTDTQYF. The entire variable domain, with the rest obtained from reference TRBV30 and TRBJ2-3, is as follows: SQTIHQWPATLVQPVGSPLSLECTVEGTSNPNLYWYRQAAGRGLQLLFYSVGIGQISSEVPQNLSASRPQDRQFILSSKKLLLSDSGFYLCAWTTGTFISTDTQYFGPGTRLTVL.

The rearrangement uses TRBV6-2 or TRBV6-3 and TRBJ2-5; D is undetermined. The CDR3 consists of 11 residues. Trimming left V 0 bases short and J 7 bases short, with 3 bases between. Germline V gives CDR1 MNHEY, CDR2 SVGEGT. The CDR3 DNA reads as TGTGCCAGCAGTTACTCCGGGACCCAGTACTTC. Translation gives CASSYSGTQYF.

J is TRBJ2-7 and V is TRBV13; TRBD1 matches 8 bases. V lost 2 bases, J lost 3 bases, and 15 bases stayed unmatched. Germline CDR1 reads PRHDT; CDR2 reads FYEKMQ (reference sequence). The CDR3 extends over 18 amino acids. The CDR3 here is CASSLNHLGDRTVYEQYF. The CDR3 nucleotides are TGTGCCAGCAGCTTAAACCATTTAGGGGACAGGACTGTCTACGAGCAGTACTTC.

Concerning this clone itself: Since a much larger clone is just one base distant, this may be a read error. CDR3 bases: TGCGCCAGCAGCTTGGCGGAGTTCGGCACCGGGAAGCTGTTTTTT. It translates to CASSLAEFGTGKLFF. The chain has TRBV5-1 and TRBJ2-2; TRBD2 might be the D (5 bases). Germline V gives CDR1 SGHRS, CDR2 YFSETQ. CDR3 length equals 15 residues.

This sequence joins TRBV7-9 and TRBJ1-6; D call uncertain. The CDR3 loop spans 15 amino acids. Germline V gene sequence: CDR1 SEHNR, CDR2 FQNEAQ (reference sequence). Trimming shortened V by 7 bases and J by 7 bases, and 17 bases separated the two germline ends. The CDR3 DNA sequence: TGTGCCAGCACCCCCTTGGGCAGCGGAAATTCACCCCTCCACTTT. Its protein is CASTPLGSGNSPLHF. The whole variable domain, filled in from reference TRBV7-9 and TRBJ1-6, reads DTGVSQNPRHKITKRGQNVTFRCDPISEHNRLYWYRQTLGQGPEFLTYFQNEAQLEKSRLLSDRFSAERPKGSFSTLEIQRTEQGDSAMYLCASTPLGSGNSPLHFGNGTRLTVT.

A few counts support this clone. The gene calls are TRBV5-6 and TRBJ2-7; 9 bases agree with TRBD2. CDR1 is SGHDT and CDR2 is YYEEEE in the germline V gene. V shed 1 base and J 2 bases; nucleotides not matched to a gene: 7. This CDR3 has 16 amino acids. Here the CDR3 DNA reads TGTGCCAGCAGCTTGATGTTAGGACTAGCGCCCTACGAGCAGTACTTC. It encodes CASSLMLGLAPYEQYF. Full variable domain (missing parts from reference TRBV5-6 and TRBJ2-7): DAGVTQSPTHLIKTRGQQVTLRCSPKSGHDTVSWYQQALGQGPQFIFQYYEEEERQRGNFPDRFSGHQFPNYSSELNVNALLLGDSALYLCASSLMLGLAPYEQYFGPGTRLTVT.

In this sample, this clone turned up a few times. This chain joins TRBV15 and TRBJ1-3; TRBD1 agrees at 11 bases. V lost 5 bases, J lost 3 bases, and 9 bases stayed unmatched. The V gene's germline CDR1 is LNHNV and CDR2 YYDKDF (reference sequence). The CDR3 sequence is 17 residues long. The CDR3 bases are TGTGCCACCAGCCTAGGCGGGACAGGGGGATATGGAAACACCATATATTTT. Amino acid sequence: CATSLGGTGGYGNTIYF. Drawing the rest from reference TRBV15 and TRBJ1-3, the complete variable domain is DAMVIQNPRYQVTQFGKPVTLSCSQTLNHNVMYWYQQKSSQAPKLLFHYYDKDFNNEADTPDNFQSRRPNTSFCFLDIRSPGLGDTAMYLCATSLGGTGGYGNTIYFGEGSWLTVV.

The rearrangement joins TRBV29-1 to TRBJ2-1, with 11 bases lining up with TRBD2. This CDR3 contains 13 residues. Germline values: CDR1 SQVTM, CDR2 ANQGSEA. Germline trimming cut 4 bases from V and 4 bases from J; bases unmatched to any gene: 0. The CDR3 reads CSVGLAGYNEQFF. The CDR3 nucleotides read TGCAGCGTTGGACTAGCGGGGTACAATGAGCAGTTCTTC.

The sample holds one count of this clone. This chain links TRBV7-2 with TRBJ2-2; weak D call: TRBD1 (6 bases). The germline V gene encodes CDR1 SGHTA and CDR2 FQGNSA. V was cut by 5 bases and J by 10 bases, with 17 bases left in between. The CDR3 extends over 14 amino acids. CDR3 residues: CASSIPGARLELFF. The DNA of the CDR3 is TGTGCCAGCAGCATACCAGGGGCGCGTTTGGAGCTGTTTTTT.

The table lists this clone with a count of one. V is TRBV7-8 and J is TRBJ1-1; 8 bases are a match to TRBD1. V shed 1 base, J shed 9 bases, and the junction held 4 bases outside the gene matches. Per the germline V gene, CDR1 is SGHVS and CDR2 is FQNEAQ. The CDR3 runs 13 residues. CDR3 coding DNA: TGTGCCAGCAGCTTAGGGACAGGGCCCCAAGCTTTCTTT. It specifies CASSLGTGPQAFF.

There are a few counts of this clone. The V gene is TRBV4-3, the J gene TRBJ1-6, with D possibly being TRBD1 (5 bases). Trimming stripped 0 bases from V and 2 bases from J, with 17 bases between. Germline V gene lookup returns CDR1 LGHNA and CDR2 YSLEER. The length of the CDR3 is 19 residues. The CDR3 loop reads CASSQDRSREATYNSPLHF. CDR3 in DNA: TGCGCCAGCAGCCAAGATCGTTCCAGGGAAGCAACCTATAATTCACCCCTCCACTTT.

The chain joins TRBV2 to TRBJ2-5; TRBD2 aligns across 7 bases. Germline V gene sequence: CDR1 SNHLY, CDR2 FYNNEI. The CDR3 consists of 16 residues. Trimming took 0 bases from V and 5 from J; bases not matched to a gene: 9. The CDR3, as DNA: TGTGCCAGCAGTGAAGCGCTTCTCTCCGGGGGGGAGACCCAGTACTTC. The encoded protein is CASSEALLSGGETQYF.

This chain links TRBV7-2 with TRBJ1-1; tentatively, D is TRBD1 (5 bases). This CDR3 is built from 15 residues. V lost 4 bases to trimming and J lost 1 base, with 13 bases between them. Germline V gene sequence: CDR1 SGHTA, CDR2 FQGNSA. The CDR3 region has the DNA TGTGCCAGCAGCTCGTACAGGAAAGAGAACACTGAAGCTTTCTTT. Its translation: CASSSYRKENTEAFF.

The J gene is TRBJ1-2, the V gene TRBV30, with 10 nucleotides matching TRBD1. The CDR3 has 12 amino acids. The V segment lost 5 bases and the J segment 8 bases; nucleotides outside the gene matches: 5. The germline gives CDR1 GTSNPN, CDR2 SVGIG (reference sequence). The CDR3 loop is CAWRQGATGYTF. The CDR3 nucleotides read TGTGCCTGGCGACAGGGGGCGACCGGCTACACCTTC.

The rearrangement links TRBV19 to TRBJ2-1, with 9 bases lining up with TRBD2. After removal of 5 bases from V and 8 bases from J, the junction contained 16 bases not matched to a gene. CDR1 is LNHDA and CDR2 is SQIVND in the germline V gene (reference sequence). This CDR3 region has 17 residues. CDR3 sequence (DNA): TGTGCCAGTAGTGAGCGTGTTTTTAGCGGGGGTGTTTATGAGCAGTTCTTC. This codes for CASSERVFSGGVYEQFF.

The chain joins TRBV6-2 or TRBV6-3 to TRBJ2-7; D not certain. The CDR3 spans 13 residues. The germline V gene has CDR1 MNHEY and CDR2 SVGEGT. With 5 bases removed from V and 2 bases from J, the gap between germline ends came to 10 bases. The DNA for the CDR3 is TGTGCCAGCAGTAAAGGCGGCACCTACGAGCAGTACTTC. It encodes CASSKGGTYEQYF.

This clone has more than one count but fewer than ten. This chain uses TRBV2 with TRBJ1-2; D is undetermined. This CDR3 has 14 amino acids. The V gene's germline CDR1 is SNHLY and CDR2 FYNNEI. V lost 5 bases and J lost 1, with 11 bases in between. The CDR3 sequence is CASSPPVNNYGYTF. CDR3 nucleotides: TGTGCCAGCAGTCCACCGGTGAATAACTATGGCTACACCTTC.

The rearrangement links TRBV19 to TRBJ2-1; 13 positions agree with TRBD2. Germline V gene lookup returns CDR1 LNHDA and CDR2 SQIVND (reference sequence). The CDR3 runs to 20 residues. The ends lost 6 bases at V and 1 base at J; junction bases unmatched: 15. The DNA for the CDR3 is TGTGCCAGTAGCCCGACTAGCGGGGGGATTTCGCTAGGGTCCTACAATGAGCAGTTCTTC. It yields the protein CASSPTSGGISLGSYNEQFF.

The chain has TRBV4-1 and TRBJ1-5; the D gene is possibly TRBD1 (5 bases). Between the trimmed V and J ends, which lost 0 bases and 5 bases, there was a span of 17 bases. The germline V gene encodes CDR1 MGHRA and CDR2 YSYEKL. This CDR3 is 17 amino acids long. The CDR3 here is CASSQDWGGTGDQPQHF. CDR3 bases: TGCGCCAGCAGCCAAGATTGGGGGGGGACCGGGGATCAGCCCCAGCATTTT.